This TCR beta chain emerged from a study of blood T cell repertoires in COVID-19. Across the study: COVID-19 samples collected from the United States, Italy and Spain covered acute and convalescent phases.

TCRdb keeps only in-frame clones here, not all; method: immunoSEQ multiplex PCR. The repertoire holds around 230,000 clones, with roughly 85% as singletons. Researchers sorted participants into cohorts using their self-reported clinical history. This TCR came from a woman in her thirties or forties with acute COVID-19. Sequencing was carried out using PBMCs or T cells enriched from blood (not recorded which).

The CDR3 sequence: CAAGQGVSPLHF. The CDR3 nucleotides read TGTGCCGCGGGACAGGGGGTCTCACCCCTCCACTTT. The chain has TRBV7-9 and TRBJ1-6; 11 nucleotides agree with TRBD1. V was pared by 11 bases and J by 10 bases, with 4 bases of the junction left unmatched. The CDR3 spans 12 residues. Germline loops: CDR1 SEHNR, CDR2 FQNEAQ (reference sequence).